These 3 T cell receptor beta chains share one sample of origin, sequenced in a study of OX40 agonist ivuxolimab in advanced cancers. Sequencing used immunoSEQ multiplex PCR; TCRdb keeps in-frame clones, though not all of them. The sample lists tens of thousands of clones, approximately 92% occurring once. This specimen was CD4+ or CD8+ T cells sorted from blood, taken in a trial of the OX40 agonist ivuxolimab. Receptors originate from an adult with an advanced solid tumor such as melanoma, head and neck, liver or kidney cancer.

The V and J genes are TRBV5-1 and TRBJ2-1; TRBD2 matches 10 bases. The CDR3 is made up of 15 amino acids. Per germline, CDR1 SGHRS and CDR2 YFSETQ. After removal of 8 bases from V and 0 bases from J, the junction contained 5 bases not matched to a gene. The CDR3 sequence: CASRLAGGSYNEQFF. The DNA for the CDR3 is TGCGCCAGTCGCTTAGCGGGAGGCTCCTACAATGAGCAGTTCTTC.

The gene calls are TRBV6-5 and TRBJ2-1; 10 bases align to TRBD1. Losses at the gene ends were 4 bases for V and 7 bases for J; bases not matched to a gene: 4. The CDR3 length is 14 residues. The germline gives CDR1 MNHEY, CDR2 SVGAGI. The chain's CDR3 is CASSWRDRGNEQFF. The CDR3 region has the DNA TGTGCCAGCAGTTGGCGGGACAGGGGAAATGAGCAGTTCTTC.

The chain's CDR3 is CASRAGNNEQFF. CDR3 sequence (DNA): TGTGCCAGCAGAGCCGGGAATAATGAGCAGTTCTTC. The chain links TRBV5-4 to TRBJ2-1; weak D call: TRBD2 (5 bases). This CDR3 is built from 12 residues. Per the germline V gene, CDR1 is SGHNT and CDR2 is YYREEE (reference sequence). V dropped 5 bases and J dropped 7 bases, with 10 bases sitting between them.